The clone carrying this T cell receptor (beta chain) was seen repeatedly, ten times or more. TCRdb reprocessed the 5' RACE reads with MiXCR, giving one entry per CDR3 protein. The sample lists roughly 76,000 distinct CDR3 sequences, roughly 5% seen once, with roughly 7.6% in the top ten. The source of the sample is a study of T cells of healthy individuals. The receptor comes from a female donor in good health.

CDR3 sequence (DNA): TGCGCCAGCAGCTTGTCCGGGACAGGGGTTGAGACCCAGTACTTC. Amino acid sequence: CASSLSGTGVETQYF. V usage is TRBV5-1 and J usage is TRBJ2-5; 10 positions match TRBD1. With 1 base clipped from V and 5 bases from J, the junction kept 5 bases outside the gene matches. Per the germline V gene, CDR1 is SGHRS and CDR2 is YFSETQ. The CDR3 consists of 15 residues.